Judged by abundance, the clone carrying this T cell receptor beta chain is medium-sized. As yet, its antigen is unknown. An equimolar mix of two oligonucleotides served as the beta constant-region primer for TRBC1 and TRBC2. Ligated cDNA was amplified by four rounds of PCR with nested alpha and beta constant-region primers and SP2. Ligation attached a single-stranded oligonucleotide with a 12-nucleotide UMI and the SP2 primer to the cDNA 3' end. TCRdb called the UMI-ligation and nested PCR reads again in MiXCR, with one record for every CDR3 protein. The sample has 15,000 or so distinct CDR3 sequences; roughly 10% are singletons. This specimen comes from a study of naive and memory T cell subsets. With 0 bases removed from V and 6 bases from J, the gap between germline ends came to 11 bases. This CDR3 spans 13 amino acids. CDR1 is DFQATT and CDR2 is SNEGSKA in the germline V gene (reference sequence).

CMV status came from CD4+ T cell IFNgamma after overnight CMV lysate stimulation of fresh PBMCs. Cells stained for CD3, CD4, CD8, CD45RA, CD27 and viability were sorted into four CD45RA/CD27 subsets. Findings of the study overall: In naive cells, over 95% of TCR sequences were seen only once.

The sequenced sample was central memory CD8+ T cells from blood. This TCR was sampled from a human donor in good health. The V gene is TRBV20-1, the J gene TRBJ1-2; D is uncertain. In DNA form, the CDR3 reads TGCAGTGCTAGAGATAGTCCCGGGAATGGCTACACCTTC. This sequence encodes CSARDSPGNGYTF.